This TCR beta chain derives from a study of T-cell memory formation after mild COVID-19. Study in general: The TCR clusters were mostly specific to one donor.

A word on this clonotype: Antigen specificity is unknown.

5'RACE, which relied on constant-segment primers, yielded TCR alpha and TCR beta cDNA libraries carrying sample barcodes and UMIs. TCRdb fed the 5' RACE reads into MiXCR, producing one record per CDR3 protein. The profile shows some 150,000 distinct CDR3 sequences, about 19% of them singletons. With 4 bases removed from V and 6 bases from J, the gap between germline ends came to 13 bases. Germline V CDR1 and CDR2: SGHRS, YFSETQ. The CDR3 is made up of 13 amino acids. Study-wide points: Mostly located in CM and EM were contracting CD4+ clones, with contracting CD8+ clones located in EMRA.

The rearrangement links TRBV5-1 to TRBJ1-2; D might be TRBD1 (5 bases). The source material was PBMCs or a T cell subset sorted from them (not recorded which). The sequence came from an adult woman who had mild COVID-19 (a few samples of this study predate the infection). Cell type and time point are not known. The CDR3 sequence is CASSPLQGDGYTF. The CDR3 bases are TGCGCCAGCAGCCCTCTCCAGGGCGATGGCTACACCTTC.